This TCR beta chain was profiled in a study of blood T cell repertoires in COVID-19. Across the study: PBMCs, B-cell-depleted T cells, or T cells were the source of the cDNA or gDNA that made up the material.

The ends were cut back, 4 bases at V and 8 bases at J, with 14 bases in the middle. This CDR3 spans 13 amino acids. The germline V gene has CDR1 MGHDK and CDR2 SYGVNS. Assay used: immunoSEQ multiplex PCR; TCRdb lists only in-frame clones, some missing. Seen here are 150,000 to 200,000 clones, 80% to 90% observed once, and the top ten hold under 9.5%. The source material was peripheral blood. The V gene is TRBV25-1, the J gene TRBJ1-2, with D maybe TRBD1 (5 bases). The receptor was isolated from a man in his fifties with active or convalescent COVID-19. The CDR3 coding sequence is TGTGCCAGCAGTGTTACGGGGCGGGAAGGCTACACCTTC. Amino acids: CASSVTGREGYTF.